The clone carrying this TCR beta chain has a handful of counts. What it binds is not known. This entry belongs to a study of T cell repertoires in cytomegalovirus infection. Study in general: Public TCR beta signatures were indicative of both CMV infection and a matching HLA type. Broader study findings: Adding up the frequency of public TCR beta families identified people who carried CMV plus the relevant HLA. Dominating the ex vivo response were TCR beta clonotypes that were CMV-specific and HLA-C-restricted.

V lost 4 bases and J 2 bases, leaving 15 bases between the germline ends. The V gene's germline CDR1 is ENHRY and CDR2 SYGVKD. The CDR3 loop spans 15 amino acids. TCRdb re-derived calls from the reads in MiXCR, one entry per CDR3 protein. Of 800,000 to 950,000 distinct CDR3 sequences detected, 32% appear once; the ten largest clones hold around 11%. This receptor was identified in a human donor in good health (CMV status not recorded). Some clones in this sample may be carry-over from other donors' samples. The material sequenced was cultured CD8+ T cells from PBMCs, taken from culture after CMV antigen stimulation. The V gene is TRBV10-3, the J gene TRBJ2-7; a weak D match, TRBD1 (6 bases). The CDR3 DNA follows: TGTGCCATCAGTGGCCCCCGGGACACCACCTACGAGCAGTACTTC. Amino acids: CAISGPRDTTYEQYF.